Below are 20 T cell receptor beta chains sequenced from a single sample in a study of cytomegalovirus exposure and HLA in healthy donors. Primers for the PCR totalled 60 Vbeta and 13 Jbeta. The method was immunoSEQ multiplex PCR; TCRdb's version includes in-frame clones alone and lacks a portion of them. The table includes approximately 190,000 clones, around 90% detected once. Sequencing input: PBMCs. Receptors were obtained from a boy between 2 and 10 years old in good health and CMV-seronegative.

The chain recombines TRBV5-5 with TRBJ1-4; no clear D gene. This CDR3 spans 14 amino acids. Between the trimmed V and J ends, which lost 4 bases and 8 bases, there was a span of 15 bases. The germline gives CDR1 SGHKS, CDR2 YYEKEE (reference sequence). The CDR3 nucleotides are TGTGCCAGCAGCCGGGAACTATTTGGGGAAAAACTGTTTTTT. It yields the protein CASSRELFGEKLFF.

The chain couples TRBV9 to TRBJ2-7, with no clear D. Germline V lookup: CDR1 SGDLS, CDR2 YYNGEE. The CDR3 covers 14 residues. Trimming left V 0 bases short and J 5 bases short, with 12 bases between. CDR3 amino acids: CASSVVSSSDEQYF. CDR3 DNA: TGTGCCAGCAGCGTAGTTAGTAGCTCGGACGAGCAGTACTTC.

This clone was observed a few times. This chain uses TRBV30 with TRBJ1-1, with D possibly TRBD1 on 6 matching bases. From germline, CDR1 is GTSNPN and CDR2 SVGIG (reference sequence). The CDR3 sequence is 12 residues long. Trimming pared 7 bases from V and 1 base from J, leaving 10 bases between. The CDR3 loop is CASDRENTEAFF. The CDR3 nucleotides read TGTGCCTCGGACAGAGAGAACACTGAAGCTTTCTTT. Variable domain in full (rest from reference TRBV30 and TRBJ1-1): SQTIHQWPATLVQPVGSPLSLECTVEGTSNPNLYWYRQAAGRGLQLLFYSVGIGQISSEVPQNLSASRPQDRQFILSSKKLLLSDSGFYLCASDRENTEAFFGQGTRLTVV.

CDR3 region: CASSEEGWQPQHF. CDR3 in DNA: TGTGCCAGCAGTGAAGAGGGGTGGCAGCCCCAGCATTTT. The chain employs TRBV2 and TRBJ1-5; perhaps TRBD1 as D (5 bases). The germline V and J ends were trimmed by 1 base and 7 bases, with 8 bases remaining between them. Germline CDR1 and CDR2: SNHLY and FYNNEI. This CDR3 spans 13 amino acids.

The chain is built from TRBV18 and TRBJ2-1; 7 positions match TRBD2. V shed 3 bases and J 4 bases; nucleotides not matched to a gene: 9. This CDR3 is 16 amino acids long. Germline V gene data show CDR1 as KGHSH and CDR2 as LQKENI. In DNA form, the CDR3 reads TGTGCCAGCTCACCCGCACTAGCGACTTCGTACAATGAGCAGTTCTTC. It translates to CASSPALATSYNEQFF.

This clone showed up just once. The chain has TRBV5-1 and TRBJ2-7; 7 bases match TRBD2. CDR3 length equals 16 residues. Germline V gene lookup returns CDR1 SGHRS and CDR2 YFSETQ. Trimming took 0 bases from V and 2 from J; bases not matched to a gene: 8. Here the CDR3 reads CASSLGESAGTYEQYF. The DNA of the CDR3 is TGCGCCAGCAGCTTGGGGGAATCAGCGGGAACCTACGAGCAGTACTTC.

The chain uses TRBV7-9 and TRBJ1-1; D is perhaps TRBD1 (5 bases). Germline CDR1 SEHNR, CDR2 FQNEAQ (reference sequence). This CDR3 contains 15 residues. V was trimmed by 5 bases and J by 1 base, leaving 14 bases between them. CDR3 sequence: CASSPGRGKNTEAFF. For the CDR3, the DNA is TGTGCCAGCAGCCCCGGGAGGGGTAAGAACACTGAAGCTTTCTTT.

There are a few counts of this clone. V usage is TRBV6-6 and J usage is TRBJ2-1; perhaps TRBD1 as D (6 bases). The germline V gene has CDR1 MNHNY and CDR2 SVGAGI (reference sequence). V lost 5 bases and J lost 6, with 14 bases in between. This CDR3 contains 14 residues. CDR3 DNA sequence: TGTGCCAGCAGTCTCATTGAGGACAGCAATGAGCAGTTCTTC. This codes for CASSLIEDSNEQFF.

The rearrangement links TRBV7-9 to TRBJ2-7, with D tentatively TRBD1 (7 bases). The CDR3 covers 13 residues. V lost 5 bases to trimming and J lost 7 bases, with 15 bases between them. Germline assignment: CDR1 SEHNR and CDR2 FQNEAQ (reference sequence). CDR3 residues: CASSPRGAWEQYF. CDR3 in DNA: TGTGCCAGCAGCCCCAGGGGGGCGTGGGAGCAGTACTTC.

The chain joins TRBV11-2 to TRBJ2-3; D is possibly TRBD1 (5 bases). Germline V gene lookup returns CDR1 SGHAT and CDR2 FQNNGV. The CDR3 is made up of 13 amino acids. Trimming cost V 1 base and J 3 bases, with 5 bases left between them. The CDR3: CASSLAGTDTQYF. CDR3 in DNA: TGTGCCAGCAGCTTAGCAGGGACAGATACGCAGTATTTT.

The chain employs TRBV14 and TRBJ2-5; the D gene is possibly TRBD1 (5 bases). Between the trimmed V and J ends, which lost 3 bases and 1 base, there was a span of 15 bases. This CDR3 contains 16 residues. From germline, CDR1 is SGHDN and CDR2 FVKESK. The chain's CDR3 is CASSHKIGAFQETQYF. The CDR3 DNA reads TGTGCCAGCAGCCACAAAATAGGGGCCTTCCAAGAGACCCAGTACTTC.

CDR3 nucleotides: TGTGCCAGCAGCATGAGCGGGGGACGCACAGATACGCAGTATTTT. Translation: CASSMSGGRTDTQYF. The chain combines TRBV27 with TRBJ2-3; 8 bases fit TRBD2. V was pared by 6 bases and J by 1 base, with 6 bases of the junction left unmatched. Germline CDR1 reads MNHEY; CDR2 reads SMNVEV (reference sequence). The CDR3 has 15 amino acids.

The chain recombines TRBV7-9 with TRBJ1-2; no clear D gene. Trimming pared 0 bases from V and 8 bases from J, leaving 28 bases between. This CDR3 is built from 19 residues. The V gene's germline CDR1 is SEHNR and CDR2 FQNEAQ (reference sequence). This chain's CDR3 is CASSLARAVDLRPSGGYTF. CDR3 sequence (DNA): TGTGCCAGCAGCTTAGCGCGGGCAGTTGATTTACGGCCCAGTGGGGGCTACACCTTC. The entire variable domain, with the rest obtained from reference TRBV7-9 and TRBJ1-2, is as follows: DTGVSQNPRHKITKRGQNVTFRCDPISEHNRLYWYRQTLGQGPEFLTYFQNEAQLEKSRLLSDRFSAERPKGSFSTLEIQRTEQGDSAMYLCASSLARAVDLRPSGGYTFGSGTRLTVV.

A remark on this clone: The same CDR3 arises from other DNA sequences in this sample as well. The CDR3 sequence is CASSLAGVNTGELFF. The CDR3 nucleotides read TGTGCCAGCAGCTTAGCGGGAGTGAACACCGGGGAGCTGTTTTTT. The chain joins TRBV11-2 to TRBJ2-2; maybe TRBD2 (6 bases). The CDR3 consists of 15 residues. V lost 1 base to trimming and J lost 1 base, with 7 bases between them. Germline V gives CDR1 SGHAT, CDR2 FQNNGV.

For the CDR3, the DNA is TGTGCCACATCCCGGGACAGGGTTGAGACCGATACGCAGTATTTT. Translating it yields CATSRDRVETDTQYF. This chain links TRBV6-1 with TRBJ2-3; TRBD1 matches 9 bases. The CDR3 runs to 15 residues. CDR1 and CDR2 (germline): MNHNS, SASEGT. J gave up 6 bases and V 10 bases, and 14 bases lay outside the gene matches.

The rearrangement links TRBV7-2 to TRBJ2-5, with D perhaps matching TRBD2 (6 bases). The CDR3 totals 16 residues. V gave up 1 base and J gave up 2 bases, with 14 bases separating them. Germline V gene data show CDR1 as SGHTA and CDR2 as FQGNSA. Here the CDR3 reads CASSLGTIGLQETQYF. CDR3 coding DNA: TGTGCCAGCAGCTTAGGGACTATTGGCCTTCAAGAGACCCAGTACTTC.

The rearrangement joins TRBV6-5 to TRBJ1-1, with D uncertain. The ends were cut back, 2 bases at V and 4 bases at J, with 17 bases in the middle. The CDR3 has 16 amino acids. Per germline, CDR1 MNHEY and CDR2 SVGAGI. CDR3: CASSYPSRGGATEAFF. In DNA form, the CDR3 reads TGTGCCAGCAGTTACCCATCAAGAGGAGGCGCCACTGAAGCTTTCTTT.

CDR3 amino acids: CAISEGRRLAGGPENEQFF. CDR3 nucleotides: TGTGCCATCAGTGAGGGACGCCGACTAGCGGGAGGGCCTGAAAATGAGCAGTTCTTC. The genes are TRBV10-3 and TRBJ2-1; 14 positions agree with TRBD2. The germline CDR1 and CDR2 sequences are ENHRY and SYGVKD. The CDR3 loop spans 19 amino acids. The V and J ends lost 2 bases and 7 bases, in that order; junction bases with no gene match: 13.

This chain connects TRBV9 to TRBJ2-1; TRBD2 agrees at 8 bases. CDR1 is SGDLS, CDR2 YYNGEE, per germline. This CDR3 is 16 amino acids long. With V trimmed by 4 bases and J by 0 bases, 6 bases remained unmatched. CDR3 sequence reads: CASSPGGEVSYNEQFF. DNA of the CDR3: TGTGCCAGCAGCCCGGGGGGGGAGGTCTCCTACAATGAGCAGTTCTTC.

The V and J genes are TRBV7-9 and TRBJ1-2; possibly TRBD1 for D (6 bases). Trimming took off 6 bases at V and 2 bases at J, with 13 bases between the two ends. The germline gives CDR1 SEHNR, CDR2 FQNEAQ (reference sequence). CDR3 length: 14 residues. The DNA of the CDR3 is TGTGCCAGCAGTCGAACAGGGACAAACTATGGCTACACCTTC. Translation gives CASSRTGTNYGYTF. The variable domain in full, with the rest retrieved from reference TRBV7-9 and TRBJ1-2, is DTGVSQNPRHKITKRGQNVTFRCDPISEHNRLYWYRQTLGQGPEFLTYFQNEAQLEKSRLLSDRFSAERPKGSFSTLEIQRTEQGDSAMYLCASSRTGTNYGYTFGSGTRLTVV.